A single sample is the source of the 8 T cell receptor beta chains below, sequenced in a study of cytomegalovirus exposure and HLA in healthy donors. Primers: 60 Vbeta forward and 13 Jbeta reverse. Sequencing was performed with immunoSEQ multiplex PCR; in TCRdb, only in-frame clones are kept and a portion is missing. This table lists some 150,000 clones. What was sequenced was PBMCs. The receptor set was obtained from a woman younger than 30 in good health and CMV-seronegative.

V is TRBV5-1 and J is TRBJ2-2; possibly TRBD1 for D (5 bases). Trimming cost V 2 bases and J 1 base, with 9 bases left between them. CDR1 and CDR2 from the germline V gene are SGHRS and YFSETQ. The CDR3 is 15 amino acids. The CDR3 DNA is TGCGCCAGCAGCTTAGGCAGGGTGAACACCGGGGAGCTGTTTTTT. This translates into CASSLGRVNTGELFF.

The chain carries TRBV7-9 and TRBJ2-1; a possible D gene is TRBD1 (5 bases). Trimming stripped 6 bases from V and 2 bases from J, with 17 bases between. From germline, CDR1 is SEHNR and CDR2 FQNEAQ (reference sequence). CDR3 length equals 16 residues. The CDR3 DNA follows: TGTGCCAGCAGAGGGGCTAGACAGAATACCTACAATGAGCAGTTCTTC. The encoded protein is CASRGARQNTYNEQFF.

The rearrangement uses TRBV7-9 and TRBJ2-1; D is unclear. V lost 1 base and J 0 bases, leaving 7 bases between the germline ends. Germline V gene data show CDR1 as SEHNR and CDR2 as FQNEAQ (reference sequence). The CDR3 contains 15 residues. The CDR3 spells CASSLGQASYNEQFF. CDR3 nucleotides: TGTGCCAGCAGCTTAGGGCAGGCCTCCTACAATGAGCAGTTCTTC. Full variable domain (remainder filled in from reference TRBV7-9 and TRBJ2-1): DTGVSQNPRHKITKRGQNVTFRCDPISEHNRLYWYRQTLGQGPEFLTYFQNEAQLEKSRLLSDRFSAERPKGSFSTLEIQRTEQGDSAMYLCASSLGQASYNEQFFGPGTRLTVL.

The J gene is TRBJ1-5, the V gene TRBV4-3; D gene uncertain. The germline V gene encodes CDR1 LGHNA and CDR2 YSLEER. The ends were cut back, 3 bases at V and 6 bases at J, with 15 bases in the middle. This CDR3 contains 15 residues. The DNA for the CDR3 is TGCGCCAGCAGCCAGGGAGACACGGACCGTCAGCCCCAGCATTTT. This encodes CASSQGDTDRQPQHF.

In nucleotides, the CDR3 is TGTGCCAGCAGCTTTCTAACTAGCACAGATACGCAGTATTTT. Protein product: CASSFLTSTDTQYF. This sequence joins TRBV7-3 and TRBJ2-3; D uncertain. The germline V and J ends were trimmed by 3 bases and 0 bases, with 7 bases remaining between them. The CDR3 runs to 14 residues. Germline-derived CDR1 and CDR2 are SGHTA and FQGTGA.

The V and J genes are TRBV11-3 and TRBJ2-3, with 11 nucleotides matching TRBD2. Germline V lookup: CDR1 SGHNT, CDR2 YENEEA. This CDR3 is built from 17 residues. Losses at the gene ends were 3 bases for V and 2 bases for J; bases not matched to a gene: 7. CDR3 region: CASSFLGLAEHTDTQYF. The DNA of the CDR3 is TGTGCCAGCAGCTTCCTGGGACTAGCGGAACACACAGATACGCAGTATTTT.

The V and J genes are TRBV19 and TRBJ2-2; D may be TRBD2 (6 bases). Germline V gives CDR1 LNHDA, CDR2 SQIVND (reference sequence). The CDR3 loop spans 13 amino acids. The V and J ends lost 5 bases and 6 bases respectively, with 10 bases between them. In DNA, the CDR3 is TGTGCCAGTAGTGACCGCGGGGCCGGGGAGCTGTTTTTT. Protein sequence: CASSDRGAGELFF.

With regard to this clone: Germline and junction disagree at one end, which may indicate a read error. The chain combines TRBV18 with TRBJ1-1; TRBD1 agrees at 9 bases. The CDR3 loop spans 15 amino acids. Germline V gives CDR1 KGHSH, CDR2 LQKENI. In DNA form, the CDR3 reads TGTGTCAGCTCACCCGTGGACAGGGGGAACACTGAAGCTTTCTTT. It translates to CVSSPVDRGNTEAFF. Filled out from reference TRBV18 and TRBJ1-1, the complete variable domain reads NAGVMQNPRHLVRRRGQEARLRCSPMKGHSHVYWYRQLPEEGLKFMVYLQKENIIDESGMPKERFSAEFPKEGPSILRIQQVVRGDSAAYFCVSSPVDRGNTEAFFGQGTRLTVV.